Below, 19 T cell receptor beta chains from the same sample are listed, as sequenced in a study of shared clonotypes between healthy human individuals. Method: immunoSEQ multiplex PCR; TCRdb's copy keeps in-frame clones and lacks some. Here the sample spans about 360,000 clones, about 73% being singletons. Sequencing was performed on memory CD4+ T cells sorted from blood. Indicated subset: CD45RA-negative fraction. The receptors were sampled from a man aged 25-45 years in good health.

The V gene is TRBV6-1, the J gene TRBJ2-1; TRBD2 matches 7 bases. The CDR3 covers 15 residues. The germline V gene encodes CDR1 MNHNS and CDR2 SASEGT. After removal of 7 bases from V and 2 bases from J, the junction contained 8 bases not matched to a gene. The CDR3 sequence: CASMISAGAYNEQFF. The CDR3 DNA follows: TGTGCCAGCATGATCTCGGCGGGAGCCTACAATGAGCAGTTCTTC.

As regards this clone: Being one base from a much bigger clone, this may be a read error. The chain is built from TRBV2 and TRBJ1-1; unclear D gene. Germline CDR1 and CDR2: SNHLY and FYNNEI. V gave up 7 bases and J gave up 2 bases, with 17 bases separating them. CDR3 length: 15 residues. For the CDR3, the DNA is TGTGCCAGCACCCAAGGCACCATTCGTAACACTGAAGCTTTCTTT. As protein: CASTQGTIRNTEAFF.

The chain combines TRBV7-9 with TRBJ2-3, with D perhaps matching TRBD2 (5 bases). V shed 0 bases and J shed 4 bases, with 8 bases lying between them. Germline loops: CDR1 SEHNR, CDR2 FQNEAQ (reference sequence). The CDR3 is 14 residues long. The CDR3 region is CASSLAGEADTQYF. The CDR3 DNA reads as TGTGCCAGCAGCTTAGCGGGAGAGGCAGATACGCAGTATTTT.

The chain joins TRBV6-1 to TRBJ1-6, with TRBD1 matching 7 bases. In germline, CDR1 is MNHNS, CDR2 SASEGT. This CDR3 has 15 residues. V shed 8 bases, J shed 7 bases, and the junction held 11 bases outside the gene matches. CDR3 amino acids: CASPGGTAGNSPLHF. The CDR3 coding sequence is TGTGCCAGCCCCGGGGGGACAGCCGGCAATTCACCCCTCCACTTT.

J is TRBJ2-7 and V is TRBV9; 10 nucleotides agree with TRBD2. The germline V gene has CDR1 SGDLS and CDR2 YYNGEE. The CDR3 consists of 16 residues. Germline trimming cut 3 bases from V and 3 bases from J; bases unmatched to any gene: 9. CDR3 DNA: TGTGCCAGCAGCGGCCCAGGAAGCGGGAGGGTCTACGAGCAGTACTTC. Protein sequence: CASSGPGSGRVYEQYF.

This clone has just one count. The V and J genes are TRBV30 and TRBJ1-6; D may be TRBD1 (6 bases). This CDR3 is 13 amino acids long. Germline V CDR1 and CDR2: GTSNPN, SVGIG (reference sequence). V lost 1 base and J 5 bases, leaving 6 bases between the germline ends. CDR3 DNA: TGTGCCTGGAGTGAGGGGGATAATTCACCCCTCCACTTT. Translating gives CAWSEGDNSPLHF.

Comments on this clone: The sample has other DNA sequences that encode this CDR3 too. The CDR3 loop reads CASSVGVSTDTQYF. The CDR3, as DNA: TGTGCCAGCAGCGTAGGGGTGAGCACAGATACGCAGTATTTT. The chain joins TRBV9 to TRBJ2-3; D unclear. The CDR3 runs 14 residues. Germline lookup yields CDR1 SGDLS and CDR2 YYNGEE. V lost 0 bases and J lost 0, with 5 bases in between.

This clone has more than one count but fewer than ten. The CDR3, as DNA: TGTGCCTGGGTGAGACAGGGCATGAACACTGAAGCTTTCTTT. It yields the protein CAWVRQGMNTEAFF. This rearrangement joins TRBV30 to TRBJ1-1; 7 nucleotides align to TRBD1. Germline values: CDR1 GTSNPN, CDR2 SVGIG (reference sequence). J lost 0 bases, V lost 5 bases, and 6 bases had no gene match. This CDR3 is built from 14 residues.

As for this clone: Other DNA sequences in this specimen translate into the identical CDR3. Written as DNA, the CDR3 is TGTGCCATCAGGGGACAGGGTAGGGGCACCGGGGAGCTGTTTTTT. This translates into CAIRGQGRGTGELFF. The V gene is TRBV10-3, the J gene TRBJ2-2; 9 bases line up with TRBD1. Germline loops: CDR1 ENHRY, CDR2 SYGVKD. The CDR3 has 15 amino acids. Trimming removed 6 bases from V and 4 bases from J; junction bases left unmatched: 6.

The chain couples TRBV7-4 to TRBJ1-2; 9 positions match TRBD1. CDR1 is SGHVT and CDR2 is SQSDAQ in the germline V gene. V was pared by 6 bases and J by 4 bases, with 18 bases of the junction left unmatched. There are 18 residues in the CDR3. DNA for the CDR3: TGTGCCAGCAGTAAAACCTTCCCCGTGACAGGGGGTTCCTATGGCTACACCTTC. Its translation is CASSKTFPVTGGSYGYTF.

CDR3 DNA sequence: TGTGCCAGCAGCTTGCTGGGGAGGACTAGCGGGAGTATCGGGGAGCTGTTTTTT. Amino acid sequence: CASSLLGRTSGSIGELFF. The V call is TRBV5-6, the J call TRBJ2-2, with 13 nucleotides matching TRBD2. Trimming cost V 1 base and J 7 bases; bases outside gene matches: 10. CDR1 is SGHDT and CDR2 is YYEEEE in the germline V gene. The CDR3 length is 18 residues.

This sequence joins TRBV2 and TRBJ2-2; 8 positions agree with TRBD1. This CDR3 is 19 amino acids long. Germline V gene sequence: CDR1 SNHLY, CDR2 FYNNEI. With V trimmed by 6 bases and J by 4 bases, 19 bases remained unmatched. DNA for the CDR3: TGTGCCAGCAGACCTGGTGACAGGGGTGGGACAATGGGCACCGGGGAGCTGTTTTTT. The encoded protein is CASRPGDRGGTMGTGELFF.

This chain uses TRBV7-9 with TRBJ2-5; 8 bases fit TRBD1. The length of the CDR3 is 13 residues. V gave up 5 bases and J gave up 4 bases; unmatched junction bases: 3. Germline CDR1 SEHNR, CDR2 FQNEAQ (reference sequence). CDR3 nucleotides: TGTGCCAGCAGCACAGGGGGAGGAGAGACCCAGTACTTC. It codes for CASSTGGGETQYF. The full variable domain, rest sourced from reference TRBV7-9 and TRBJ2-5, is DTGVSQNPRHKITKRGQNVTFRCDPISEHNRLYWYRQTLGQGPEFLTYFQNEAQLEKSRLLSDRFSAERPKGSFSTLEIQRTEQGDSAMYLCASSTGGGETQYFGPGTRLLVL.

The genes are TRBV19 and TRBJ2-4, with TRBD1 as a possible D gene (5 bases). This CDR3 is built from 17 residues. V was pared by 3 bases and J by 1 base, with 16 bases between. In germline, CDR1 is LNHDA, CDR2 SQIVND (reference sequence). The CDR3 DNA reads as TGTGCCAGTAGTATCGGAGACAGTAGATGGGCCAAAAACATTCAGTACTTC. Translated: CASSIGDSRWAKNIQYF.

This clone was counted a few times. This chain joins TRBV7-2 and TRBJ1-1; D perhaps matches TRBD1 (5 bases). V was cut by 5 bases and J by 4 bases, with 11 bases left in between. The germline V gene has CDR1 SGHTA and CDR2 FQGNSA. The CDR3 runs to 13 residues. CDR3 protein: CASSPTGSTEAFF. For the CDR3, the DNA is TGTGCCAGCAGCCCCACAGGCAGCACTGAAGCTTTCTTT.

The chain uses TRBV30 and TRBJ1-4, with TRBD1 matching over 8 bases. CDR1 is GTSNPN, CDR2 SVGIG, per germline (reference sequence). CDR3 length equals 13 residues. After removal of 5 bases from V and 10 bases from J, the junction contained 9 bases not matched to a gene. CDR3 amino acids: CAWFSGGAGKLFF. As DNA, the CDR3 is TGTGCCTGGTTTTCAGGGGGCGCGGGAAAACTGTTTTTT. The full variable domain, in which reference TRBV30 and TRBJ1-4 provide the parts outside the CDR3, is SQTIHQWPATLVQPVGSPLSLECTVEGTSNPNLYWYRQAAGRGLQLLFYSVGIGQISSEVPQNLSASRPQDRQFILSSKKLLLSDSGFYLCAWFSGGAGKLFFGSGTQLSVL.

This rearrangement joins TRBV28 to TRBJ2-7; tentative D call: TRBD2 (5 bases). Trimming removed 6 bases from V and 6 bases from J, with 24 bases in between. This CDR3 contains 16 residues. In germline, CDR1 is MDHEN, CDR2 SYDVKM. CDR3 bases: TGTGCCAGCAGCCCACTAGGCCCAGGAAGGGATTCCGAGCAGTACTTC. Residues: CASSPLGPGRDSEQYF.

This clone was recorded once. The chain recombines TRBV30 with TRBJ1-6, with TRBD1 as a possible D gene (5 bases). Trimming shortened V by 0 bases and J by 8 bases, and 14 bases separated the two germline ends. The V gene's germline CDR1 is GTSNPN and CDR2 SVGIG (reference sequence). The CDR3 has 15 amino acids. The CDR3 nucleotides read TGTGCCTGGAGTGTTTTCGGGGGTGACCATTCACCCCTCCACTTT. Translating gives CAWSVFGGDHSPLHF.

This chain connects TRBV19 to TRBJ2-7, with 7 bases fitting TRBD1. Trimming took 5 bases from V and 3 from J; bases not matched to a gene: 4. This CDR3 contains 13 residues. The germline CDR1 and CDR2 sequences are LNHDA and SQIVND (reference sequence). CDR3 DNA: TGTGCCAGTAGTCCAAGACAGGGCTACGAGCAGTACTTC. Residues: CASSPRQGYEQYF.